This TCR beta chain comes out of a study of T cell responses to AZD1222 COVID-19 vaccine. General study points: At baseline, just a handful of AZD1222 recipients tested seropositive. Increases in Spike-specific TCR breadth and depth were seen after two AZD1222 doses.

Assay: immunoSEQ multiplex PCR; the TCRdb copy retains only in-frame clones and omits some. In the table there are approximately 270,000 clones, 85% to 95% of which are singletons. Germline-derived CDR1 and CDR2 are SGHTA and FQGTGA. This CDR3 is 13 amino acids long. J gave up 1 base and V 5 bases, and 1 base lay outside the gene matches. To note about this clone: Its antigen is not known.

The sequence was obtained from an adult who received the AZD1222 COVID-19 vaccine. V gene TRBV7-3 combines with J gene TRBJ1-1; TRBD1 agrees at 7 bases. This sample comprised peripheral blood, obtained 28 days after the second AZD1222 dose. The CDR3 is CASSRTGNTEAFF. The DNA for the CDR3 is TGTGCCAGCAGCCGGACAGGGAACACTGAAGCTTTCTTT.